One and the same sample provided the 27 T cell receptor beta chains below, sequenced in a study of radiotherapy plus CTLA-4 blockade in lung cancer. The assay was immunoSEQ multiplex PCR, and TCRdb's table has in-frame clones only and misses some. Among roughly 73,000 clones listed, around nine tenths were seen once. Sequences were derived from peripheral blood, sampled from a patient treated with radiotherapy plus ipilimumab. The receptors derive from a human donor with non-small cell lung cancer that progressed on radiotherapy plus ipilimumab.

The J gene is TRBJ2-1, the V gene TRBV27; D may be TRBD1 or TRBD2 (5 bases each). The V gene lost 6 bases and the J gene lost 3 bases, with 9 bases spanning the gap. The CDR3 loop spans 13 amino acids. Germline V gives CDR1 MNHEY, CDR2 SMNVEV (reference sequence). CDR3 DNA: TGTGCCAGCAGACTAGACAGCTACAATGAGCAGTTCTTC. Amino acids: CASRLDSYNEQFF.

The V call is TRBV4-1, the J call TRBJ2-7, with D tentatively TRBD1 (6 bases). The CDR3 loop spans 16 amino acids. The germline CDR1 and CDR2 sequences are MGHRA and YSYEKL. The V end lost 4 bases, the J end lost 0 bases, and 16 bases lay between the germline ends. The CDR3 here is CASSLAWDTISYEQYF. As DNA, the CDR3 is TGCGCCAGCAGCCTCGCCTGGGACACCATCTCCTACGAGCAGTACTTC.

V is TRBV5-4 and J is TRBJ2-2; 12 positions match TRBD1. The CDR3 totals 16 residues. CDR1 is SGHNT and CDR2 is YYREEE in the germline V gene (reference sequence). J lost 6 bases, V lost 0 bases, and 3 bases had no gene match. The CDR3 nucleotides read TGTGCCAGCAGCTTGGGGGGACAGGGGGCGTCCGGGGAGCTGTTTTTT. It encodes CASSLGGQGASGELFF.

The V and J genes are TRBV6-6 and TRBJ2-1, with D possibly TRBD2 on 5 matching bases. Germline lookup yields CDR1 MNHNY and CDR2 SVGAGI (reference sequence). The CDR3 runs to 15 residues. Trimming left V 4 bases short and J 6 bases short, with 16 bases between. This chain's CDR3 is CASSSPRRVGNEQFF. The CDR3 nucleotides read TGTGCCAGCAGTTCCCCCCGGCGGGTTGGCAATGAGCAGTTCTTC.

The V and J genes are TRBV11-2 and TRBJ2-1, with D perhaps TRBD2 (6 bases). V was pared by 1 base and J by 15 bases, with 13 bases between. CDR3 length equals 12 residues. CDR1 SGHAT and CDR2 FQNNGV come from the germline V gene. Here the CDR3 reads CASSLGGVQPFF. The CDR3 DNA is TGTGCCAGCAGCTTAGGGGGGGTGCAACCGTTCTTC.

The chain carries TRBV23-1 and TRBJ2-7; no reliable D call. TRBV23-1 is an open reading frame whose function is uncertain. The CDR3 runs to 17 residues. V lost 0 bases and J lost 0, with 15 bases in between. CDR3 nucleotides: TGCGCCAGCAGTCAATCGTCCCGCAGCCGAAGCTCCTACGAGCAGTACGTC. Its translation is CASSQSSRSRSSYEQYV.

This rearrangement joins TRBV10-2 to TRBJ2-5; D gene unclear. The CDR3 sequence is 15 residues long. V lost 3 bases and J 4 bases, leaving 15 bases between the germline ends. The germline V gene has CDR1 WSHSY and CDR2 SAAADI. CDR3 protein: CASSESGVVVETQYF. The CDR3 DNA reads as TGCGCCAGCAGTGAATCGGGTGTTGTCGTAGAGACCCAGTACTTC.

The chain links TRBV2 to TRBJ2-1, with 8 positions matching TRBD1. The germline V gene encodes CDR1 SNHLY and CDR2 FYNNEI. The junction had 6 bases not matched to a gene; V was cut back by 6 bases and J by 2 bases. The CDR3 has 15 residues. The CDR3 protein is CASSQDRAAYNEQFF. The CDR3 nucleotides read TGTGCCAGCAGCCAGGACAGGGCAGCCTACAATGAGCAGTTCTTC.

CDR3 in amino acids: CASRRQGETQYF. The CDR3 coding sequence is TGTGCCAGCAGACGACAGGGAGAGACCCAGTACTTC. This sequence joins TRBV2 and TRBJ2-5; 7 nucleotides line up with TRBD1. The CDR3 contains 12 residues. The germline V gene encodes CDR1 SNHLY and CDR2 FYNNEI. V lost 6 bases to trimming and J lost 4 bases; unmatched junction nucleotides: 2.

This clone was recorded once. The chain is built from TRBV11-2 and TRBJ2-2; the match to TRBD2 covers 7 bases. Germline values: CDR1 SGHAT, CDR2 FQNNGV. The junction had 4 bases not matched to a gene; V was cut back by 5 bases and J by 1 base. The CDR3 length is 15 residues. CDR3 DNA: TGTGCCAGCAGCCTCGGACTAGTGAACACCGGGGAGCTGTTTTTT. Translating gives CASSLGLVNTGELFF.

The chain joins TRBV10-1 to TRBJ2-3; D possibly corresponds to TRBD2 (5 bases). From germline, CDR1 is WNHNN and CDR2 SYGVQD (reference sequence). The CDR3 is 13 residues long. V lost 7 bases and J 6 bases, leaving 14 bases between the germline ends. CDR3 region: CASNRDSTDTQYF. The CDR3 DNA is TGCGCCAGCAACCGGGATTCGACTGATACGCAGTATTTT.

CDR3 nucleotides: TGTGCCATCAGTGGGACAGGGGTCCCTGGAAACACCATATATTTT. Its protein is CAISGTGVPGNTIYF. V gene TRBV10-3 combines with J gene TRBJ1-3, with 9 nucleotides matching TRBD1. Germline lookup yields CDR1 ENHRY and CDR2 SYGVKD. After removal of 4 bases from V and 2 bases from J, the junction contained 3 bases not matched to a gene. The CDR3 has 15 amino acids.

The chain is built from TRBV5-6 and TRBJ2-5; tentatively, D is TRBD1 (5 bases). Near its end, the DNA agrees better with TRBJ2-7, so the J call may be wrong. This CDR3 has 15 residues. Germline V gives CDR1 SGHDT, CDR2 YYEEEE. CDR3 bases: TGTGCCAGCAGCTTGGGGACACTAAGCTCCTACGAGCAGTACTTC. Encoded protein: CASSLGTLSSYEQYF.

This clone has just a few counts. V gene TRBV28 combines with J gene TRBJ1-5, with TRBD1 matching 9 bases. Germline CDR1 is MDHEN and CDR2 is SYDVKM. V shed 8 bases, J shed 7 bases, and the junction held 15 bases outside the gene matches. This CDR3 is 16 amino acids long. The CDR3 sequence: CASFPNRGPRDQPQHF. For the CDR3, the DNA is TGTGCCAGCTTTCCGAACAGGGGGCCGAGGGACCAGCCCCAGCATTTT.

V gene TRBV28 combines with J gene TRBJ1-2; D is perhaps TRBD1 (5 bases). Germline values: CDR1 MDHEN, CDR2 SYDVKM. V was shortened by 10 bases and J by 4 bases, with 13 bases between the two germline ends. This CDR3 spans 12 amino acids. CDR3 loop: CATPGPVYGYTF. The CDR3 nucleotides read TGTGCCACGCCGGGACCGGTCTATGGCTACACCTTC.

V usage is TRBV4-1 and J usage is TRBJ2-7; TRBD2 matches 7 bases. The CDR3 spans 15 residues. V was pared by 0 bases and J by 0 bases, with 2 bases of the junction left unmatched. CDR1 MGHRA and CDR2 YSYEKL come from the germline V gene. Written as DNA, the CDR3 is TGCGCCAGCAGCCAAGAGGTAGCGGGCTCCTACGAGCAGTACTTC. This translates into CASSQEVAGSYEQYF.

The genes are TRBV5-4 and TRBJ1-5; the D gene is possibly TRBD1 (5 bases). This CDR3 is built from 15 residues. V lost 0 bases, J lost 2 bases, and 9 bases lay in between. Germline V gene lookup returns CDR1 SGHNT and CDR2 YYREEE (reference sequence). CDR3 sequence reads: CASSLGGSGNQPQHF. Written as DNA, the CDR3 is TGTGCCAGCAGCTTGGGGGGCAGCGGCAATCAGCCCCAGCATTTT. Filled out from reference TRBV5-4 and TRBJ1-5, the complete variable domain reads ETGVTQSPTHLIKTRGQQVTLRCSSQSGHNTVSWYQQALGQGPQFIFQYYREEENGRGNFPPRFSGLQFPNYSSELNVNALELDDSALYLCASSLGGSGNQPQHFGDGTRLSIL.

V is TRBV2 and J is TRBJ2-7; D possibly corresponds to TRBD2 (5 bases). Germline V gives CDR1 SNHLY, CDR2 FYNNEI. V was pared by 6 bases and J by 5 bases, with 20 bases between. This CDR3 region has 15 residues. CDR3: CASRALGAERNEQYF. For the CDR3, the DNA is TGTGCCAGCAGAGCCCTGGGAGCGGAGAGAAACGAGCAGTACTTC.

This clone appeared a single time. V usage is TRBV2 and J usage is TRBJ1-4; D gene ambiguous. This CDR3 spans 16 amino acids. Looked up from germline, CDR1 is SNHLY and CDR2 is FYNNEI. The V end lost 3 bases, the J end lost 0 bases, and 11 bases lay between the germline ends. CDR3 region: CASSDVAVSTNEKLFF. CDR3 sequence (DNA): TGTGCCAGCAGTGATGTCGCAGTCTCAACTAATGAAAAACTGTTTTTT.

CDR3 sequence (DNA): TGTGCCAGCAGTGCTCCCGGACAGGGGGCCGTCTATGGCTACACCTTC. It yields the protein CASSAPGQGAVYGYTF. The chain is built from TRBV2 and TRBJ1-2; 11 positions match TRBD1. CDR3 length equals 16 residues. Germline trimming cut 4 bases from V and 4 bases from J; bases unmatched to any gene: 8. CDR1 is SNHLY and CDR2 is FYNNEI in the germline V gene.

The V call is TRBV6-1, the J call TRBJ1-5, with D possibly being TRBD1 (5 bases). The CDR3 sequence is 15 residues long. Between the trimmed V and J ends, which lost 3 bases and 4 bases, there was a span of 13 bases. CDR1 and CDR2 from the germline V gene are MNHNS and SASEGT. The CDR3 region is CASSDEPGPNQPQHF. Here the CDR3 DNA reads TGTGCCAGCAGTGACGAACCGGGACCAAATCAGCCCCAGCATTTT.

This clone appeared once. The rearrangement links TRBV5-6 to TRBJ2-2; possible D gene TRBD2, 6 bases. Trimming cost V 2 bases and J 4 bases, with 9 bases left between them. Per the germline V gene, CDR1 is SGHDT and CDR2 is YYEEEE. CDR3 length: 14 amino acids. The CDR3 region is CASSLPGLTGELFF. CDR3 coding DNA: TGTGCCAGCAGCTTACCGGGACTCACCGGGGAGCTGTTTTTT.

The rearrangement uses TRBV7-3 and TRBJ2-1, with 8 bases identical to TRBD1. The CDR3 spans 15 residues. Germline CDR1 reads SGHTA; CDR2 reads FQGTGA. J lost 2 bases, V lost 5 bases, and 5 bases had no gene match. CDR3 sequence: CASSTGQGPYNEQFF. CDR3 DNA sequence: TGTGCCAGCAGCACCGGACAGGGACCCTACAATGAGCAGTTCTTC.

The rearrangement uses TRBV7-3 and TRBJ2-7, with TRBD1 identical over 11 bases. J was trimmed by 2 bases and V by 5 bases; bases with no gene match: 2. Germline CDR1 is SGHTA and CDR2 is FQGTGA. The CDR3 spans 14 residues. The CDR3 DNA is TGTGCCAGCAGCCGGACAGGGGGCACCTACGAGCAGTACTTC. Translation: CASSRTGGTYEQYF. Together with reference TRBV7-3 and TRBJ2-7, the CDR3 gives the full variable domain: GAGVSQTPSNKVTEKGKYVELRCDPISGHTALYWYRQSLGQGPEFLIYFQGTGAADDSGLPNDRFFAVRPEGSVSTLKIQRTERGDSAVYLCASSRTGGTYEQYFGPGTRLTVT.

This rearrangement joins TRBV9 to TRBJ2-7; possible D gene TRBD1, 6 bases. V was trimmed by 2 bases and J by 6 bases, leaving 12 bases between them. The CDR3 sequence is 13 residues long. Germline CDR1 SGDLS, CDR2 YYNGEE. CDR3 nucleotides: TGTGCCAGCAGCGTGACACAGGGAGCCGAGCAGTACTTC. It yields the protein CASSVTQGAEQYF. Full variable domain (outside the CDR3, taken from reference TRBV9 and TRBJ2-7): DSGVTQTPKHLITATGQRVTLRCSPRSGDLSVYWYQQSLDQGLQFLIQYYNGEERAKGNILERFSAQQFPDLHSELNLSSLELGDSALYFCASSVTQGAEQYFGPGTRLTVT.

The rearrangement links TRBV2 to TRBJ2-7; D ambiguous. In germline, CDR1 is SNHLY, CDR2 FYNNEI. This CDR3 region has 13 residues. Trimming took 5 bases from V and 0 from J, leaving 8 bases between them. DNA for the CDR3: TGTGCCAGCAGTTTAACTGCCTCCTACGAGCAGTACTTC. Its translation is CASSLTASYEQYF.

This clone was counted only a few times. The chain uses TRBV7-9 and TRBJ1-2; unclear D gene. This CDR3 region has 13 residues. Germline lookup yields CDR1 SEHNR and CDR2 FQNEAQ (reference sequence). Between the trimmed V and J ends, which lost 5 bases and 7 bases, there was a span of 14 bases. The CDR3 loop reads CASSPDTRGGYTF. CDR3 in DNA: TGTGCCAGCAGCCCCGACACCCGGGGTGGCTACACCTTC.